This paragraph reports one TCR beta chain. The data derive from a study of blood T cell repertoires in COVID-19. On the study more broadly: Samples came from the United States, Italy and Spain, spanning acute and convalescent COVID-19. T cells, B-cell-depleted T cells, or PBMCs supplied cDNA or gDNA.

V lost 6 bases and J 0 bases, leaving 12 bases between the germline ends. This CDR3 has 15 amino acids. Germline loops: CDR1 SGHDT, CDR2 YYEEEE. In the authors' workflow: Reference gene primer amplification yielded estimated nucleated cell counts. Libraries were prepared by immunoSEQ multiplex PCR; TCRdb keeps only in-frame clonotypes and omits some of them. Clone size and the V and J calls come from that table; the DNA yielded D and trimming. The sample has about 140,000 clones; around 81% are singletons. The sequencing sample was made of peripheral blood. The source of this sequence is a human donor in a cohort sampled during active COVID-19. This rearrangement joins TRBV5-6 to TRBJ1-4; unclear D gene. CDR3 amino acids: CASNLLFATNEKLFF. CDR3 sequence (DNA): TGTGCCAGCAACCTATTATTCGCAACTAATGAAAAACTGTTTTTT.